This T cell receptor beta chain was retrieved from a study of T cell responses to AZD1222 COVID-19 vaccine. The protocol was immunoSEQ multiplex PCR, while the TCRdb copy is restricted to in-frame clones and leaves out a portion. The sample includes about 170,000 clones, 80% to 90% of them seen just once. Germline CDR1 reads LNHDA; CDR2 reads SQIVND (reference sequence). The CDR3 has 14 residues. After removal of 6 bases from V and 8 bases from J, the junction contained 8 bases not matched to a gene. This chain links TRBV19 with TRBJ1-1; 11 nucleotides line up with TRBD1. The specimen was peripheral blood, collected on day 0 of AZD1222 vaccination. The TCR sequence derives from an adult in good health. The CDR3 bases are TGTGCCAGTAGATCCGGACAGGGGGCGTGGGAAGCTTTCTTT. The encoded protein is CASRSGQGAWEAFF.